Presented here are 7 T cell receptor beta chains from one specimen sequenced in a study of identical twins. MiXCR, run by TCRdb on the 5' RACE reads, gives a single entry per CDR3 protein. The sample consists of around 370,000 distinct CDR3 sequences, roughly 9% of them appearing once. Material for sequencing was naive T cells sorted from blood. The origin of the receptors is a woman aged 45-59 years in good health.

This clonotype was seen more than once but under ten times. This chain links TRBV4-1 with TRBJ2-1; 8 nucleotides line up with TRBD2. The CDR3 has 15 residues. V shed 0 bases, J shed 9 bases, and the junction held 7 bases outside the gene matches. CDR1 and CDR2 from the germline V gene are MGHRA and YSYEKL. Here the CDR3 DNA reads TGCGCCAGCAGCCAAGAGGGCGGGAGGATGGGTGAGCAGTTCTTC. Its protein is CASSQEGGRMGEQFF.

The V call is TRBV20-1, the J call TRBJ2-1, with 10 positions matching TRBD2. CDR3 length: 17 residues. Germline V gene sequence: CDR1 DFQATT, CDR2 SNEGSKA (reference sequence). The J segment lost 6 bases and the V segment lost 2 bases, leaving 13 bases of the junction unmatched. DNA of the CDR3: TGCAGTGCTAGAATTCCGAGCGGGAGGGCGGGGGTCAATGAGCAGTTCTTC. Protein sequence: CSARIPSGRAGVNEQFF.

The V gene is TRBV5-1, the J gene TRBJ2-7, with 10 positions matching TRBD2. In germline, CDR1 is SGHRS, CDR2 YFSETQ. CDR3 length: 15 amino acids. V was pared by 5 bases and J by 2 bases, with 7 bases of the junction left unmatched. DNA of the CDR3: TGCGCCAGCAGGCAGGGACTAGCGCGAACCTACGAGCAGTACTTC. Protein sequence: CASRQGLARTYEQYF.

This clonotype showed up many times. This chain links TRBV5-5 with TRBJ1-1, with a possible D match to TRBD1 (5 bases). The V end was cut by 0 bases, the J end by 3 bases, with 9 bases between. The germline gives CDR1 SGHKS, CDR2 YYEKEE (reference sequence). The CDR3 spans 14 residues. The DNA of the CDR3 is TGTGCCAGCAGCTTGGTAACGGGGGACACTGAAGCTTTCTTT. This encodes CASSLVTGDTEAFF.

This clonotype was detected ten times or more. The chain uses TRBV20-1 and TRBJ2-5, with TRBD2 as a possible D gene (6 bases). The germline V gene has CDR1 DFQATT and CDR2 SNEGSKA (reference sequence). This CDR3 is built from 14 residues. V lost 2 bases to trimming and J lost 5 bases, with 15 bases between them. The CDR3 loop is CSARLDGAGETQYF. The CDR3 coding sequence is TGCAGTGCTAGATTGGACGGGGCGGGGGAGACCCAGTACTTC.

This clonotype showed up many times. At one end, the junction sequence differs from germline, possibly due to a read error. The V call is TRBV15, the J call TRBJ1-3; a possible D gene is TRBD1 (5 bases). The CDR3 sequence is 15 residues long. The germline V gene encodes CDR1 LNHNV and CDR2 YYDKDF (reference sequence). The CDR3 coding sequence is TGTGCCACCAGCAGAGATAGGGGCCCTGGAGACACCATATATTTT. Its protein product is CATSRDRGPGDTIYF.

The chain recombines TRBV7-8 with TRBJ2-3, with TRBD2 matching 8 bases. This CDR3 spans 15 amino acids. Germline V gene sequence: CDR1 SGHVS, CDR2 FQNEAQ. The V segment lost 8 bases and the J segment 0 bases; nucleotides outside the gene matches: 7. This CDR3 is CASHPGTRSTDTQYF. The CDR3 coding sequence is TGTGCCAGCCACCCCGGGACTAGGAGCACAGATACGCAGTATTTT.